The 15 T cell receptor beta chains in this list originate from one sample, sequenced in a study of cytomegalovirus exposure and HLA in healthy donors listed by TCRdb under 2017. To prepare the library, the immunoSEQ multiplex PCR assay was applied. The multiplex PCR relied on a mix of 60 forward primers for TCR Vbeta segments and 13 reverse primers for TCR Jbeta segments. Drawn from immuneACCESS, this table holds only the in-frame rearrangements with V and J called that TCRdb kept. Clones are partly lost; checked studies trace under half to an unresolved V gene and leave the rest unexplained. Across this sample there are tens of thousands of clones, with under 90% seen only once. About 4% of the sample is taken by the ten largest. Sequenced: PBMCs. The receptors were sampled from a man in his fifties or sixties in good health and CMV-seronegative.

CDR3 protein: CASSPTQKTVQETQYF. Written as DNA, the CDR3 is TGCGCCAGCAGCCCGACCCAGAAGACAGTGCAAGAGACCCAGTACTTC. This chain links TRBV4-1 with TRBJ2-5; D is possibly TRBD1 (5 bases). Germline loops: CDR1 MGHRA, CDR2 YSYEKL. Between the trimmed V and J ends, which lost 4 bases and 2 bases, there was a span of 17 bases. This CDR3 comprises 16 residues.

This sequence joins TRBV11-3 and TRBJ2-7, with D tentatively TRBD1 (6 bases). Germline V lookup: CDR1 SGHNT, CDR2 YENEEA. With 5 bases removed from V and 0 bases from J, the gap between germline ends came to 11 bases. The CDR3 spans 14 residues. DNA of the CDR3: TGTGCCAGCAGCCTAGGACAGAGCTCCTACGAGCAGTACTTC. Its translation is CASSLGQSSYEQYF.

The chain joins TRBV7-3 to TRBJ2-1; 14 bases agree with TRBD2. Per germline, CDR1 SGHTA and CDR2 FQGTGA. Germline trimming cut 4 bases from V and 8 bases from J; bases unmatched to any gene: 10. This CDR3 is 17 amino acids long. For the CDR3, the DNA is TGTGCCAGCAGCTCCCAGGGACTAGCGGGAGTCCGGGATGAGCAGTTCTTC. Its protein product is CASSSQGLAGVRDEQFF. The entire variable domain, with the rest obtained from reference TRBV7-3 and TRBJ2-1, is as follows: GAGVSQTPSNKVTEKGKYVELRCDPISGHTALYWYRQSLGQGPEFLIYFQGTGAADDSGLPNDRFFAVRPEGSVSTLKIQRTERGDSAVYLCASSSQGLAGVRDEQFFGPGTRLTVL.

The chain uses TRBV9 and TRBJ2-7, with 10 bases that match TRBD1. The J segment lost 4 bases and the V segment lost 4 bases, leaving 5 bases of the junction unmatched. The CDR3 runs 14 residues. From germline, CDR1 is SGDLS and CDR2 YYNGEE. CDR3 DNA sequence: TGTGCCAGCAGCTCCCGGGACAGGGGTTACGAGCAGTACTTC. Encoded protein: CASSSRDRGYEQYF.

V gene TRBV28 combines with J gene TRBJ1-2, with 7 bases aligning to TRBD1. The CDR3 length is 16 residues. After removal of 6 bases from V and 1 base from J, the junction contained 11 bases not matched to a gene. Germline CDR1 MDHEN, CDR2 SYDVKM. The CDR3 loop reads CASSDPGTGVNYGYTF. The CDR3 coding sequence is TGTGCCAGCAGCGATCCCGGTACAGGGGTTAACTATGGCTACACCTTC.

CDR3 nucleotide sequence: TGTGCCAGCAGTTACAGTCCTCCAGGGGTCAACGATCAGCAGTTCTTC. Translated, it gives CASSYSPPGVNDQQFF. The chain recombines TRBV6-5 with TRBJ2-1; D is perhaps TRBD1 (6 bases). Germline V gives CDR1 MNHEY, CDR2 SVGAGI. Trimming cost V 2 bases and J 11 bases, with 22 bases left between them. This CDR3 is 16 amino acids long.

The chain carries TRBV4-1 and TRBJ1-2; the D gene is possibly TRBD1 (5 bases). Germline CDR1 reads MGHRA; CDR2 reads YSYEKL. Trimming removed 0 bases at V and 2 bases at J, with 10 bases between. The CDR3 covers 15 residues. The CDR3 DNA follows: TGCGCCAGCAGCCAAGATCGGGAGGGGAACTATGGCTACACCTTC. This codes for CASSQDREGNYGYTF.

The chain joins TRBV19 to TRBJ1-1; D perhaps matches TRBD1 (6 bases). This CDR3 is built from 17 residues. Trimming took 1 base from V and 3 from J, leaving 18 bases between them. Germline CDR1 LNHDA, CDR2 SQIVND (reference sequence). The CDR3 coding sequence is TGTGCCAGTAGTATAGCTCTAAGGGGGGGCATCGACACTGAAGCTTTCTTT. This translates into CASSIALRGGIDTEAFF.

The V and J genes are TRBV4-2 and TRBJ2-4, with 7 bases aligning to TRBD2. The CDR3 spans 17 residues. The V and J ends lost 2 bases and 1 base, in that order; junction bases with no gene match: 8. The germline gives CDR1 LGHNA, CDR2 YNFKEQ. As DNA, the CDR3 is TGTGCCAGCAGCCAACTGATGGGGGGGTCGGCCAAAAACATTCAGTACTTC. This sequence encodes CASSQLMGGSAKNIQYF.

CDR3 sequence reads: CASTKREGNNEQFF. The CDR3 DNA reads TGTGCCAGTACCAAGCGGGAGGGAAACAATGAGCAGTTCTTC. The chain uses TRBV19 and TRBJ2-1; 10 bases map to TRBD2. The V and J ends lost 7 bases and 5 bases, in that order; junction bases with no gene match: 5. Germline V gene sequence: CDR1 LNHDA, CDR2 SQIVND (reference sequence). The CDR3 spans 14 residues.

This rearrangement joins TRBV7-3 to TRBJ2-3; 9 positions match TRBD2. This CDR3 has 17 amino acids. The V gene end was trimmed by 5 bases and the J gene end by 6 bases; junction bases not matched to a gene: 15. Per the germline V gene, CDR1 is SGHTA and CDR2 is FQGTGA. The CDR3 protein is CASSPNWGSGSVDTQYF. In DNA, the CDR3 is TGTGCCAGCAGCCCAAACTGGGGTAGCGGGAGCGTGGATACGCAGTATTTT. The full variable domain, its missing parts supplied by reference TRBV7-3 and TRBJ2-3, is GAGVSQTPSNKVTEKGKYVELRCDPISGHTALYWYRQSLGQGPEFLIYFQGTGAADDSGLPNDRFFAVRPEGSVSTLKIQRTERGDSAVYLCASSPNWGSGSVDTQYFGPGTRLTVL.

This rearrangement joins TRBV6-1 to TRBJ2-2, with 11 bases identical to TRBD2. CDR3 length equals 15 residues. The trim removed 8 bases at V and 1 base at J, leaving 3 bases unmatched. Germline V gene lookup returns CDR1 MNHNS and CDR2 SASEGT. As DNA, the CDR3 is TGTGCCAGCCTTGGACTAGCGGGGAACACCGGGGAGCTGTTTTTT. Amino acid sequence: CASLGLAGNTGELFF.

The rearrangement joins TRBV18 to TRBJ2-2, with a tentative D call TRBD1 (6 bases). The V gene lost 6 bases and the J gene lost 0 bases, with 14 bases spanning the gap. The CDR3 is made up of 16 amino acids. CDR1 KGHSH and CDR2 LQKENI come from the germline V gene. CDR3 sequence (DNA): TGTGCCAGCTCCCCCCAGGGACACCCGAACACCGGGGAGCTGTTTTTT. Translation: CASSPQGHPNTGELFF.

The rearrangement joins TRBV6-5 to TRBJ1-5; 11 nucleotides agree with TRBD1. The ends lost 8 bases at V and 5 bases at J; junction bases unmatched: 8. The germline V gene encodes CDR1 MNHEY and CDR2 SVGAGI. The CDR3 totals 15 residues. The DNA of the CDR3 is TGTGCCAGCTCCCTATCGGGACAGGGGGATCAGCCCCAGCATTTT. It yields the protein CASSLSGQGDQPQHF.

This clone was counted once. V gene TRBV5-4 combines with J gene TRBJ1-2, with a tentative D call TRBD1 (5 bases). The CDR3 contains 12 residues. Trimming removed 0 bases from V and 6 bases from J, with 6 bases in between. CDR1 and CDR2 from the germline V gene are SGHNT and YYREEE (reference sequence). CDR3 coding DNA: TGTGCCAGCAGCTTGGTAGGGGATGGCTACACCTTC. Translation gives CASSLVGDGYTF.